This T cell receptor (beta chain) appears in the sequencing data of a study of immune heterogeneity within non-small cell lung tumors. Study-wide context: Tumors were classified as 4 squamous cell carcinomas, more than 9 non-squamous carcinomas and 1 not otherwise specified.

Template input was genomic DNA from bulk tumor (approximately 600 ng per sample). During surgery, each primary tumor gave multiple biopsies spaced as far apart as possible. The cohort was untreated, with newly diagnosed non-small cell lung cancer undergoing curative surgery. Amplifying TCR beta CDR3 involved multiplex PCR carried out with 32 V and 13 J primers. TCRdb passed the multiplex PCR reads through MiXCR, listing each CDR3 protein once. There are 10,000 to 15,000 distinct CDR3 sequences in the sample; 22% occur only once, and about 4.6% lies in the top ten. This TCR was recovered from a man aged 60-69 years with non-small cell lung cancer. The sequencing input was lung tumor tissue.

The CDR3 protein is CASSYQSSVETQYF. CDR3 DNA: TGTGCCAGCAGTTACCAGTCCAGTGTGGAGACCCAGTACTTC. The V gene is TRBV6-2 or TRBV6-3, the J gene TRBJ2-5; no clear D. The V gene lost 2 bases and the J gene lost 5 bases, with 12 bases spanning the gap. The CDR3 is 14 amino acids. The V gene's germline CDR1 is MNHEY and CDR2 SVGEGT.